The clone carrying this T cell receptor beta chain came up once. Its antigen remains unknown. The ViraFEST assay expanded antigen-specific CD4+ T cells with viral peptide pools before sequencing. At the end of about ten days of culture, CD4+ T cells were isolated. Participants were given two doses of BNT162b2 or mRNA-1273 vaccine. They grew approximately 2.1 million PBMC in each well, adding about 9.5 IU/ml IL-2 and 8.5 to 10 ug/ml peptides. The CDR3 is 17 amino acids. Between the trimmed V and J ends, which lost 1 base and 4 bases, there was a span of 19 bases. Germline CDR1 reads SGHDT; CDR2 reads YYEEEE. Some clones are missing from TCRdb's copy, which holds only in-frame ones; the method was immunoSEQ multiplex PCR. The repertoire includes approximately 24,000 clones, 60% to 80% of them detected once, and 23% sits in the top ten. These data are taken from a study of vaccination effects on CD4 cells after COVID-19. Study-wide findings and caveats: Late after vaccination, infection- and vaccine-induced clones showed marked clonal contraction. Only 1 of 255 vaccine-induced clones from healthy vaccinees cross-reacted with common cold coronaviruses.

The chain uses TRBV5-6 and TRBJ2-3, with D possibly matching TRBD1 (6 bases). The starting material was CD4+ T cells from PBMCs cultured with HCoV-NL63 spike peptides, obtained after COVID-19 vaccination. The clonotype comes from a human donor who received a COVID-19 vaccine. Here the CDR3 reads CASSLWSGHRSADTQYF. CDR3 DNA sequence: TGTGCCAGCAGCTTGTGGTCGGGACACCGATCGGCAGATACGCAGTATTTT.